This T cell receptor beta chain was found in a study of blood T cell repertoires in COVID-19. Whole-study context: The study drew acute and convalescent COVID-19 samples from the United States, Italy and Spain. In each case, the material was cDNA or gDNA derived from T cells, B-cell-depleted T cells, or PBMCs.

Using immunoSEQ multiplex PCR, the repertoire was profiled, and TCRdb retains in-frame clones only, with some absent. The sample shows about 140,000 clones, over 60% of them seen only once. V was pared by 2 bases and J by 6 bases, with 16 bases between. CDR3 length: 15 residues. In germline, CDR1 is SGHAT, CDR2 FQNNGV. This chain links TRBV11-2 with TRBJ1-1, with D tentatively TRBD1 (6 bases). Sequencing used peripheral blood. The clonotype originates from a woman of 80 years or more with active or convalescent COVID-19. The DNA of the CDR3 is TGTGCCAGCAGCTTATTGGAGGGGGGGAGTTCTGAAGCTTTCTTT. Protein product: CASSLLEGGSSEAFF.